The source of this TCR beta chain is a study of blood T cell repertoires in COVID-19. Study-wide background: Collection of acute and convalescent COVID-19 samples took place in the United States, Italy and Spain. Sources were T cells, B-cell-depleted T cells, or PBMCs; the material itself was cDNA or gDNA.

This clone was detected once. Original processing methods: Reference gene primer amplification in the assay estimated nucleated cell counts. This table comes from immunoSEQ multiplex PCR, and its TCRdb copy is limited to in-frame clones, with some not included. Clone size and V and J calls were adopted from that table, with D and trimming inferred from the DNA. Of roughly 60,000 clones listed, roughly 90% are singletons. What was sequenced was peripheral blood. The clonotype comes from a human donor in a cohort sampled during active COVID-19.

CDR3 in amino acids: CASSFDYREERETQYF. CDR3 nucleotide sequence: TGTGCCAGCAGCTTTGATTACCGGGAGGAGCGGGAGACCCAGTACTTC. This chain connects TRBV7-9 to TRBJ2-5, with 7 nucleotides matching TRBD2. Germline CDR1 SEHNR, CDR2 FQNEAQ (reference sequence). Germline trimming cut 3 bases from V and 5 bases from J; bases unmatched to any gene: 12. This CDR3 spans 16 amino acids.